The clone carrying this TCR beta chain was found a few times. The data were taken from a study of control samples from healthy donors and cancer patients. Only in-frame clones appear in the TCRdb table, and some are missing; sequencing was by immunoSEQ multiplex PCR. This sample has about 100,000 clones; more than 75% occur once, and the top ten carry approximately 20%. This CDR3 contains 13 residues. Deletions cut 0 bases from V and 2 bases from J, with 4 bases between. Per germline, CDR1 SGHKS and CDR2 YYEKEE (reference sequence). The origin of this receptor is a woman between 45 and 60 years old in good health. Sequencing was performed on blood. V gene TRBV5-5 combines with J gene TRBJ2-3; no definite D call. The CDR3 sequence is CASSLGSTDTQYF. Here the CDR3 DNA reads TGTGCCAGCAGCTTGGGGTCCACAGATACGCAGTATTTT.